The TCR beta chain described here comes from a study of chemoradiotherapy in HPV16-positive cancers. Germline CDR1 is SGHVS and CDR2 is FNYEAQ. V dropped 2 bases and J dropped 4; count of bases not matched to a gene: 5. This CDR3 has 15 amino acids. General study findings and limits: Only a couple of HPV16-positive patients supplied the functional HPV-specificity definition. For HPV16-positive patients, expanding HPV-responsive T cells associated with longer recurrence-free survival. Candidate HPV-specific clones and E7-related TCR motifs grew in tumor during treatment.

As concerns this clone: Its target is unknown.

Repertoires were sampled repeatedly during chemoradiotherapy. Only in-frame clones appear in the TCRdb table, and some are missing; sequencing was by immunoSEQ multiplex PCR. The sample lists 7,000 or so clones; 71% were seen once. The rearrangement uses TRBV7-6 and TRBJ2-5, with 9 bases that match TRBD2. The TCR sequence derives from a human donor with HPV-associated anogenital cancer. This specimen was tumor tissue, taken from a patient who underwent chemoradiotherapy. The CDR3 nucleotides are TGTGCCAGCAGCTTAATGGTGCGGGGGGGAGAGACCCAGTACTTC. This encodes CASSLMVRGGETQYF.